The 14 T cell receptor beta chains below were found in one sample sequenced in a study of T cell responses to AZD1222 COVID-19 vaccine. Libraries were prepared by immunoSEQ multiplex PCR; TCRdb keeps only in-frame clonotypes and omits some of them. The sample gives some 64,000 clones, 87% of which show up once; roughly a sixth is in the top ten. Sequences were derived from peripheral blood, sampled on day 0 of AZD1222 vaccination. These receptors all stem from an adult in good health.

The CDR3 spells CASSPGQGAWEQYF. The CDR3 DNA is TGCGCCAGCAGCCCGGGACAGGGGGCCTGGGAGCAGTACTTC. This chain links TRBV10-1 with TRBJ2-7, with 12 bases fitting TRBD1. The length of the CDR3 is 14 residues. J gave up 7 bases and V 6 bases, and 7 bases lay outside the gene matches. Looked up from germline, CDR1 is WNHNN and CDR2 is SYGVQD (reference sequence).

Written as DNA, the CDR3 is TGTGCCATCAGTGAGGGGCTAAACACAGATACGCAGTATTTT. This gives the protein CAISEGLNTDTQYF. The genes are TRBV10-3 and TRBJ2-3; D uncertain. Germline-derived CDR1 and CDR2 are ENHRY and SYGVKD. V shed 2 bases and J shed 2 bases, with 8 bases lying between them. This CDR3 is 14 amino acids long.

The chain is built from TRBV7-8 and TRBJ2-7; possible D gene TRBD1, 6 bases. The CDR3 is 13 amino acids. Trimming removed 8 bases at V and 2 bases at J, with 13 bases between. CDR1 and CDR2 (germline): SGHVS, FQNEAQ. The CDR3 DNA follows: TGTGCCAGCGCCAGGGGTTCCCCCTACGAGCAGTACTTC. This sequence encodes CASARGSPYEQYF.

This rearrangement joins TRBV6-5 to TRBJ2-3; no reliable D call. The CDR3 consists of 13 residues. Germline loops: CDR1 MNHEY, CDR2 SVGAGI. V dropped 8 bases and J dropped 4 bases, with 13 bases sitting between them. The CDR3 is CASSLLGSDTQYF. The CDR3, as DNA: TGTGCCAGCTCACTCTTAGGGTCAGATACGCAGTATTTT.

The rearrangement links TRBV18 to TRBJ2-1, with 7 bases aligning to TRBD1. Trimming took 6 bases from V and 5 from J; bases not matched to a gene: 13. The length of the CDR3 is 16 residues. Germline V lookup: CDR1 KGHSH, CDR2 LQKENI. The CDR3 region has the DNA TGTGCCAGCTCCCTCCAACAGGGGTTGGGGGACAATGAGCAGTTCTTC. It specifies CASSLQQGLGDNEQFF.

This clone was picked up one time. CDR3 nucleotides: TGTGCCAGCAGCGTAGCGGGGGGCTTTGGCTACACCTTC. This translates into CASSVAGGFGYTF. V and J are TRBV9 and TRBJ1-2; D may be TRBD1 (6 bases). Germline V CDR1 and CDR2: SGDLS, YYNGEE. The CDR3 has 13 amino acids. V lost 0 bases to trimming and J lost 7 bases, with 10 bases between them.

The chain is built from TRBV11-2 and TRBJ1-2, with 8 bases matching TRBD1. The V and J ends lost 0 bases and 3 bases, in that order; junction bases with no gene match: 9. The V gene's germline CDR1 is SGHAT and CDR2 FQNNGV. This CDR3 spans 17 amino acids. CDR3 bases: TGTGCCAGCAGCTTAGATCAACCAGGGGGCCGCGACTATGGCTACACCTTC. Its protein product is CASSLDQPGGRDYGYTF.

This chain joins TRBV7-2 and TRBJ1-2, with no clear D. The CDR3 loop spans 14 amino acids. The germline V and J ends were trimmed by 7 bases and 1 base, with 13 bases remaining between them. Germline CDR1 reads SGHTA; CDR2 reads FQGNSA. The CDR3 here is CASTLTNVNYGYTF. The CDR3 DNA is TGTGCCAGCACCCTAACAAATGTTAACTATGGCTACACCTTC.

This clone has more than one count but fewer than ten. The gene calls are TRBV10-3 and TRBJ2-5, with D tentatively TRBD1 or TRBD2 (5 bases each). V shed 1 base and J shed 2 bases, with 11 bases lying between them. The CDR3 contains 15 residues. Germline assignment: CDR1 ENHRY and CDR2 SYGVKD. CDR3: CAISEFGTVQETQYF. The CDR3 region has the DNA TGTGCCATCAGTGAGTTCGGGACGGTACAAGAGACCCAGTACTTC.

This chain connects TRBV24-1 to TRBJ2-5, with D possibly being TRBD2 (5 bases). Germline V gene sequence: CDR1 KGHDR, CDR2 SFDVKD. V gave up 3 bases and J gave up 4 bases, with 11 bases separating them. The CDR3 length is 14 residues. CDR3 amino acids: CATSDAYAGETQYF. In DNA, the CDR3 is TGTGCCACCAGTGATGCTTATGCGGGAGAGACCCAGTACTTC.

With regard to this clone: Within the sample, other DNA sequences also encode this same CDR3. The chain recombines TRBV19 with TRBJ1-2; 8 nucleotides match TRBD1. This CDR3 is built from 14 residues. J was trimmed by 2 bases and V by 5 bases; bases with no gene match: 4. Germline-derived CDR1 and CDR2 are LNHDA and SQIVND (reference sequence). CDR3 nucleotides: TGTGCCAGTAGTGGCCGACAGGGGAACTATGGCTACACCTTC. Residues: CASSGRQGNYGYTF.

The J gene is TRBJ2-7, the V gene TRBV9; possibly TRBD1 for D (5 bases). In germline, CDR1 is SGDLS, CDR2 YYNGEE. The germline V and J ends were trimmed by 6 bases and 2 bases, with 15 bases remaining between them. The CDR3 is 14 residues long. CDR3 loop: CASTAGQGPYEQYF. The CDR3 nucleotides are TGTGCCAGCACCGCCGGGCAGGGTCCCTACGAGCAGTACTTC. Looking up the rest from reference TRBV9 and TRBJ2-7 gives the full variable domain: DSGVTQTPKHLITATGQRVTLRCSPRSGDLSVYWYQQSLDQGLQFLIQYYNGEERAKGNILERFSAQQFPDLHSELNLSSLELGDSALYFCASTAGQGPYEQYFGPGTRLTVT.

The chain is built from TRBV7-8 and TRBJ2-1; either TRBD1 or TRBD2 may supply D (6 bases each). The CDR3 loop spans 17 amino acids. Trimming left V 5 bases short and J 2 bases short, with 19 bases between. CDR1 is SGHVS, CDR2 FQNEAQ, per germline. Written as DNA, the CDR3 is TGTGCCAGCAGCCTGTGGGGGCCGGGACTTGCCTACAATGAGCAGTTCTTC. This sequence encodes CASSLWGPGLAYNEQFF. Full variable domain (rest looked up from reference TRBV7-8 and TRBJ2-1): GAGVSQSPRYKVAKRGQDVALRCDPISGHVSLFWYQQALGQGPEFLTYFQNEAQLDKSGLPSDRFFAERPEGSVSTLKIQRTQQEDSAVYLCASSLWGPGLAYNEQFFGPGTRLTVL.

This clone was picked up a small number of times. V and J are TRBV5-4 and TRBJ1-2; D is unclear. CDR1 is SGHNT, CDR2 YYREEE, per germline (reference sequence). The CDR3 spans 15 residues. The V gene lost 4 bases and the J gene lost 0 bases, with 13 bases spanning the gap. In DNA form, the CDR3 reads TGTGCCAGCAGCAGCTCGTCCACAGCTAACTATGGCTACACCTTC. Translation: CASSSSSTANYGYTF.